This TCR beta chain originates from a study of T cells in Graves' hyperthyroidism and ophthalmopathy. Notes on the study in general: Progression to ophthalmopathy was predicted a median of 6.5 months early.

Amplification of TCR beta CDR3 regions used RNA as the template. Using the HTBI primer set, a first-round RT-PCR was run on the TCR CDR3. TCRdb re-analysed the multiplex PCR reads in MiXCR, keeping a single row per CDR3 protein. The sample yields hundreds of thousands of distinct CDR3 sequences, more than 12% seen once. The CDR3 sequence is 13 residues long. V lost 1 base, J lost 11 bases, and 6 bases stayed unmatched. Germline CDR1 SGHTA, CDR2 FQGNSA. A remark on this clonotype: What it binds is unknown.

The genes are TRBV7-2 and TRBJ1-2; 8 nucleotides agree with TRBD1. This TCR was sampled from a woman between 50 and 59 years old with Graves' ophthalmopathy. The sequencing input was blood. Here the CDR3 reads CASSLGTGTSYTF. CDR3 coding DNA: TGTGCCAGCAGCTTAGGGACAGGGACTTCTTACACCTTC.